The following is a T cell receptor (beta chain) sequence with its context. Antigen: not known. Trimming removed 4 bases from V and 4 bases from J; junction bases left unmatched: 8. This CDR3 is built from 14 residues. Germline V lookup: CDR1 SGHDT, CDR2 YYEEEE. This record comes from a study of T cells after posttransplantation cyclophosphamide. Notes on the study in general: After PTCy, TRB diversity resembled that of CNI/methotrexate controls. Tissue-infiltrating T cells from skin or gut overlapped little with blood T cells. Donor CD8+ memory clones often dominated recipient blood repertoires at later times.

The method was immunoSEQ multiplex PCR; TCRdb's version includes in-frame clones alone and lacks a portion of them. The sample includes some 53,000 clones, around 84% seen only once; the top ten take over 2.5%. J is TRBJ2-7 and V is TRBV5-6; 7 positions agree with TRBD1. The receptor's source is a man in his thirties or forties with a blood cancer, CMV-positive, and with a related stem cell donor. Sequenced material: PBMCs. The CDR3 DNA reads TGTGCCAGCAGCGACCGGGACAGAGTTTACGAGCAGTACTTC. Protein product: CASSDRDRVYEQYF. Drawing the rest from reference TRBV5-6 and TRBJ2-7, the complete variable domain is DAGVTQSPTHLIKTRGQQVTLRCSPKSGHDTVSWYQQALGQGPQFIFQYYEEEERQRGNFPDRFSGHQFPNYSSELNVNALLLGDSALYLCASSDRDRVYEQYFGPGTRLTVT.